This TCR beta chain was documented in a study of OX40 agonist ivuxolimab in advanced cancers. Whole-study context: The patients received agonistic anti-OX40 (CD134) antibody ivuxolimab.

The CDR3 runs to 13 residues. With 0 bases clipped from V and 11 bases from J, the junction kept 5 bases outside the gene matches. The germline gives CDR1 MNHEY, CDR2 SMNVEV (reference sequence). Blood sampling took place at baseline, cycle 4 day 1, and cycle 7 day 1. Whole-study results and caveats: The study found among the lowest clonal expansion in partial responders at 0.1-3.0 mg/kg. Circulating CD4+ and CD8+ T cells showed clonal expansion by week 6 at 0.1 to 3.0 mg/kg.

As regards this clone: Its target is not known.

Produced via immunoSEQ multiplex PCR; TCRdb's table is partial and in-frame only. This table has tens of thousands of clones, about 94% appearing once. Sample: CD4+ or CD8+ T cells sorted from blood, taken in a trial of the OX40 agonist ivuxolimab. V is TRBV27 and J is TRBJ2-3; TRBD1 matches at 7 bases. The clonotype was recovered from an adult with an advanced solid tumor such as melanoma, head and neck, liver or kidney cancer. The DNA for the CDR3 is TGTGCCAGCAGTTTATCGGGGGACAGTGAGCAGTATTTT. Encoded protein: CASSLSGDSEQYF.